Presented here are 24 T cell receptor beta chains from one specimen sequenced in a study of vaccination and CD4 T cells after COVID-19. Sequencing of DNA taken from cultured CD4+ T cells relied on the Oncomine TCR Beta short-read assay. From the PCR reads, TCRdb called clonotypes with MiXCR, one entry per CDR3 protein. The sample shows some 20,000 distinct CDR3 sequences, about 27% of them seen only once. Noted treatment: 10-day PBMC culture with coronavirus spike peptide pools or control peptides (ViraFEST assay). The antigens of these receptors remain unknown. Sequenced material: cultured CD4+ T cells from blood. These receptors were taken from a human donor with COVID-19.

V and J are TRBV5-1 and TRBJ2-7; D may be TRBD1 (5 bases). Germline CDR1 SGHRS, CDR2 YFSETQ. Trimming cost V 4 bases and J 9 bases, with 20 bases left between them. CDR3 size: 14 residues. The CDR3 loop reads CASSVSGAGLGQYF. DNA of the CDR3: TGCGCCAGCAGCGTCAGTGGGGCTGGTTTAGGGCAGTACTTC.

V gene TRBV7-9 combines with J gene TRBJ1-5, with D possibly TRBD1 on 6 matching bases. CDR3 length equals 13 residues. Germline loops: CDR1 SEHNR, CDR2 FQNEAQ (reference sequence). The V end was cut by 11 bases, the J end by 2 bases, with 13 bases between. CDR3 coding DNA: TGTGCCTCGGGGGCGTCGGGCAATCAGCCCCAGCATTTT. This codes for CASGASGNQPQHF.

This sequence joins TRBV5-1 and TRBJ2-5, with 9 bases aligning to TRBD2. V shed 7 bases and J 1 base; nucleotides not matched to a gene: 5. This CDR3 spans 14 amino acids. Per germline, CDR1 SGHRS and CDR2 YFSETQ. The CDR3 region is CASGAGGLQETQYF. CDR3 sequence (DNA): TGCGCCAGCGGAGCGGGGGGTCTCCAAGAGACCCAGTACTTC.

J is TRBJ2-7 and V is TRBV6-5; D ambiguous. The germline V gene has CDR1 MNHEY and CDR2 SVGAGI. There are 14 residues in the CDR3. V lost 2 bases, J lost 6 bases, and 14 bases lay in between. The CDR3 reads CASSYRDQWSEQYF. CDR3 sequence (DNA): TGTGCCAGCAGTTACAGGGATCAGTGGAGCGAGCAGTACTTC.

The rearrangement joins TRBV6-2 or TRBV6-3 to TRBJ2-7; 9 nucleotides align to TRBD1. CDR1 is MNHEY, CDR2 SVGEGT, per germline. The CDR3 runs 15 residues. Trimming at V came to 6 bases and at J to 3 bases, leaving 9 bases not matched to a gene. CDR3 sequence: CASRRGQGTIYEQYF. The CDR3 DNA reads TGTGCCAGCAGACGGGGACAGGGAACTATCTACGAGCAGTACTTC.

This chain connects TRBV5-8 to TRBJ1-1; 12 nucleotides match TRBD1. CDR1 is SGHTS and CDR2 is YDEGEE in the germline V gene. V trimming: 0 bases; J trimming: 5 bases; junction bases outside the gene matches: 5. The CDR3 totals 16 residues. CDR3 DNA sequence: TGTGCCAGCAGCTTGGGGGACAGGGGGCTGGGGACTGAAGCTTTCTTT. Amino acid sequence: CASSLGDRGLGTEAFF.

The chain links TRBV7-2 to TRBJ1-4, with 8 bases lining up with TRBD1. There are 14 residues in the CDR3. Per the germline V gene, CDR1 is SGHTA and CDR2 is FQGNSA. The V gene end was trimmed by 4 bases and the J gene end by 8 bases; junction bases not matched to a gene: 6. The CDR3 DNA reads TGTGCCAGCAGCTCCGACAGGGGCGACGAAAAACTGTTTTTT. This gives the protein CASSSDRGDEKLFF. The full variable domain, in which reference TRBV7-2 and TRBJ1-4 provide the parts outside the CDR3, is GAGVSQSPSNKVTEKGKDVELRCDPISGHTALYWYRQSLGQGLEFLIYFQGNSAPDKSGLPSDRFSAERTGGSVSTLTIQRTQQEDSAVYLCASSSDRGDEKLFFGSGTQLSVL.

The table lists this clonotype with a few counts. The chain uses TRBV2 and TRBJ2-5; D is undetermined. Trimming cost V 4 bases and J 2 bases, with 11 bases left between them. Germline V gene data show CDR1 as SNHLY and CDR2 as FYNNEI. This CDR3 comprises 14 residues. CDR3 amino acids: CASSGAGWQETQYF. CDR3 DNA sequence: TGTGCCAGCAGTGGAGCTGGTTGGCAAGAGACCCAGTACTTC.

This clonotype was counted a few times. The chain combines TRBV7-6 with TRBJ2-7; D not certain. Trimming removed 5 bases at V and 2 bases at J, with 10 bases between. CDR1 is SGHVS, CDR2 FNYEAQ, per germline. The CDR3 sequence is 13 residues long. In DNA, the CDR3 is TGTGCCAGCAGCGATAGGCCCCCCTACGAGCAGTACTTC. Protein product: CASSDRPPYEQYF.

The rearrangement joins TRBV7-6 to TRBJ2-7, with D unclear. Trimming removed 3 bases from V and 3 bases from J, with 9 bases in between. The CDR3 covers 13 residues. CDR1 is SGHVS and CDR2 is FNYEAQ in the germline V gene. The CDR3, as DNA: TGTGCCAGCAGCTTGAATCAGGACTACGAGCAGTACTTC. Encoded protein: CASSLNQDYEQYF.

The chain couples TRBV5-1 to TRBJ2-7, with 9 bases lining up with TRBD1. This CDR3 comprises 15 residues. The trim removed 4 bases at V and 0 bases at J, leaving 5 bases unmatched. CDR1 is SGHRS and CDR2 is YFSETQ in the germline V gene. The CDR3 is CASSPQGQGSYEQYF. The CDR3, as DNA: TGCGCCAGCAGCCCGCAGGGACAGGGCTCCTACGAGCAGTACTTC.

On this clonotype itself: With a much larger clone just one base away, this may be a read error. The chain links TRBV7-7 to TRBJ1-5, with 7 bases lining up with TRBD1. Germline CDR1 is SSHAT and CDR2 is FNYEAQ (reference sequence). The CDR3 sequence is 13 residues long. Here the CDR3 DNA reads TGTGCTAGCGGCAAGGACAGGAATCAGCCCCAGCATTTT. As protein: CASGKDRNQPQHF.

The gene calls are TRBV27 and TRBJ2-1; 9 bases align to TRBD1. CDR3 length: 16 amino acids. V was clipped by 0 bases and J by 5 bases; unmatched bases: 5. The germline V gene has CDR1 MNHEY and CDR2 SMNVEV (reference sequence). CDR3 DNA: TGTGCCAGCAGTTTATCGACAGGGGGTTACCACAATGAGCAGTTCTTC. Encoded protein: CASSLSTGGYHNEQFF.

This clonotype was counted between two and nine times. The rearrangement links TRBV19 to TRBJ1-5; D is undetermined. The CDR3 extends over 12 amino acids. Germline lookup yields CDR1 LNHDA and CDR2 SQIVND (reference sequence). Trimming pared 9 bases from V and 7 bases from J, leaving 13 bases between. The CDR3 nucleotides are TGTGCCAGCCAGTCGGGATTACAGCCCCAGCATTTT. Amino acids: CASQSGLQPQHF.

The J gene is TRBJ2-7, the V gene TRBV6-5, with D hard to call. CDR3 length: 13 residues. Germline CDR1 and CDR2: MNHEY and SVGAGI. V was clipped by 2 bases and J by 1 base, with 6 bases between them. CDR3 loop: CASSYDPSYEQYF. CDR3 DNA sequence: TGTGCCAGCAGTTACGACCCTTCCTACGAGCAGTACTTC.

The chain employs TRBV19 and TRBJ2-7; the match to TRBD1 covers 10 bases. Germline assignment: CDR1 LNHDA and CDR2 SQIVND (reference sequence). The CDR3 sequence is 15 residues long. The junction had 4 bases not matched to a gene; V was cut back by 3 bases and J by 2 bases. CDR3 bases: TGTGCCAGTAGTATGATTGGGACAGGGGCCTACGAGCAGTACTTC. It is translated as CASSMIGTGAYEQYF.

The chain has TRBV18 and TRBJ2-7, with D perhaps TRBD2 (6 bases). CDR3 length: 14 residues. Germline lookup yields CDR1 KGHSH and CDR2 LQKENI. Trimming removed 6 bases from V and 2 bases from J, with 14 bases in between. The CDR3 is CASSQGRGPYEQYF. Written as DNA, the CDR3 is TGTGCCAGCTCTCAAGGGCGGGGCCCCTACGAGCAGTACTTC.

This clonotype was picked up one time. The rearrangement joins TRBV10-3 to TRBJ2-3, with D perhaps TRBD1 or TRBD2 (5 bases each). Germline CDR1 reads ENHRY; CDR2 reads SYGVKD. V lost 6 bases and J lost 0, with 13 bases in between. The CDR3 spans 15 residues. CDR3 protein: CAISAGTASTDTQYF. CDR3 in DNA: TGTGCCATCAGCGCCGGGACGGCAAGCACAGATACGCAGTATTTT.

V and J are TRBV7-9 and TRBJ2-2; D is undetermined. Trimming took 9 bases from V and 1 from J, leaving 24 bases between them. CDR1 and CDR2 from the germline V gene are SEHNR and FQNEAQ (reference sequence). This CDR3 is 18 amino acids long. CDR3 DNA: TGTGCCAGTTCGAGAGTTTCTGGCCAGAATCTGAACACCGGGGAGCTGTTTTTT. It encodes CASSRVSGQNLNTGELFF.

The gene calls are TRBV30 and TRBJ2-1; no clear D gene. V was pared by 0 bases and J by 9 bases, with 6 bases between. The CDR3 has 11 residues. Germline CDR1 is GTSNPN and CDR2 is SVGIG (reference sequence). As DNA, the CDR3 is TGTGCCTGGAGTGTCATGTTTGAGCAGTTCTTC. Protein product: CAWSVMFEQFF.

V usage is TRBV6-1 and J usage is TRBJ1-2; D is possibly TRBD1 (5 bases). The V and J ends lost 8 bases and 12 bases respectively, with 19 bases between them. Germline-derived CDR1 and CDR2 are MNHNS and SASEGT. This CDR3 has 12 residues. The CDR3 nucleotides read TGTGCCAGCGGACCCGTCAAGGGGTCTGACACCTTC. Its protein product is CASGPVKGSDTF.

The V and J genes are TRBV20-1 and TRBJ2-4, with D possibly matching TRBD2 (5 bases). Germline values: CDR1 DFQATT, CDR2 SNEGSKA (reference sequence). CDR3 length: 15 amino acids. The V gene lost 2 bases and the J gene lost 3 bases, with 14 bases spanning the gap. The CDR3 nucleotides are TGCAGTGCTAGATCTCCTACTAGTAGCAAAAACATTCAGTACTTC. Translating gives CSARSPTSSKNIQYF.

This clonotype came up a few times. The rearrangement uses TRBV15 and TRBJ1-5; D gene unclear. The CDR3 is 12 amino acids. Germline V gene data show CDR1 as LNHNV and CDR2 as YYDKDF (reference sequence). Trimming took off 1 base at V and 5 bases at J, with 3 bases between the two ends. The CDR3 loop is CATSRADQPQHF. CDR3 DNA: TGTGCCACCAGCAGAGCGGATCAGCCCCAGCATTTT.

This clonotype was picked up a small number of times. CDR3: CSARGGGTTNYGYTF. For the CDR3, the DNA is TGCAGTGCTAGAGGAGGAGGTACAACTAACTATGGCTACACCTTC. V usage is TRBV20-1 and J usage is TRBJ1-2, with unresolved D. The CDR3 totals 15 residues. Germline-derived CDR1 and CDR2 are DFQATT and SNEGSKA (reference sequence). Trimming cost V 1 base and J 0 bases, with 12 bases left between them.